These 27 T cell receptor beta chains originate from one sample sequenced in a study of blood T cell repertoires in COVID-19. The method was immunoSEQ multiplex PCR; TCRdb's version includes in-frame clones alone and lacks a portion of them. The sample records hundreds of thousands of clones, around 87% being singletons. The sample taken for sequencing was PBMCs or T cells enriched from blood (not recorded which). The receptors stem from a woman aged 30 to 39 with acute COVID-19.

V and J are TRBV7-2 and TRBJ2-3; the D is unclear. Trimming removed 4 bases at V and 3 bases at J, with 17 bases between. The CDR3 is 16 residues long. CDR1 is SGHTA, CDR2 FQGNSA, per germline. CDR3 sequence: CASSSSQTLVTDTQYF. The CDR3, as DNA: TGTGCCAGCAGCTCGAGTCAGACCCTAGTTACAGATACGCAGTATTTT. The variable domain in full, with the rest retrieved from reference TRBV7-2 and TRBJ2-3, is GAGVSQSPSNKVTEKGKDVELRCDPISGHTALYWYRQSLGQGLEFLIYFQGNSAPDKSGLPSDRFSAERTGGSVSTLTIQRTQQEDSAVYLCASSSSQTLVTDTQYFGPGTRLTVL.

The gene calls are TRBV10-3 and TRBJ1-5; 7 nucleotides line up with TRBD1. The CDR3 is 19 residues long. From germline, CDR1 is ENHRY and CDR2 SYGVKD. Trimming took 0 bases from V and 3 from J; bases not matched to a gene: 14. In nucleotides, the CDR3 is TGTGCCATCAGTGAGTCTCGGGGAACAGGGGTCCTGAACAATCAGCCCCAGCATTTT. Its translation is CAISESRGTGVLNNQPQHF.

The genes are TRBV27 and TRBJ2-1; unclear D gene. CDR1 and CDR2 (germline): MNHEY, SMNVEV (reference sequence). Deletions cut 3 bases from V and 2 bases from J, with 11 bases between. This CDR3 is built from 15 residues. The CDR3 reads CASSLVRFAYNEQFF. DNA of the CDR3: TGTGCCAGCAGTTTGGTCCGGTTTGCCTACAATGAGCAGTTCTTC.

The V gene is TRBV2, the J gene TRBJ1-5; D uncertain. Per germline, CDR1 SNHLY and CDR2 FYNNEI. Trimming took off 7 bases at V and 0 bases at J, with 7 bases between the two ends. The CDR3 covers 13 residues. CDR3 region: CASKSVSNQPQHF. In DNA, the CDR3 is TGTGCCAGCAAATCGGTTAGCAATCAGCCCCAGCATTTT. Full variable domain (rest looked up from reference TRBV2 and TRBJ1-5): EPEVTQTPSHQVTQMGQEVILRCVPISNHLYFYWYRQILGQKVEFLVSFYNNEISEKSEIFDDQFSVERPDGSNFTLKIRSTKLEDSAMYFCASKSVSNQPQHFGDGTRLSIL.

The CDR3 spells CASTERRTGRDEQFF. In DNA, the CDR3 is TGTGCCAGCACCGAAAGGAGGACAGGGAGGGATGAGCAGTTCTTC. The chain has TRBV2 and TRBJ2-1, with a possible D match to TRBD1 (8 bases). There are 15 residues in the CDR3. Germline assignment: CDR1 SNHLY and CDR2 FYNNEI. V was pared by 7 bases and J by 8 bases, with 21 bases between.

The chain joins TRBV13 to TRBJ1-2, with 9 bases matching TRBD1. This CDR3 region has 15 residues. Germline V gene lookup returns CDR1 PRHDT and CDR2 FYEKMQ (reference sequence). Trimming cost V 4 bases and J 6 bases; bases outside gene matches: 9. CDR3 residues: CASSSTEQGAHGYTF. The CDR3 coding sequence is TGTGCCAGCAGCTCAACCGAACAGGGGGCGCATGGCTACACCTTC.

The rearrangement joins TRBV5-4 to TRBJ2-5; 8 positions match TRBD2. Trimming took 0 bases from V and 0 from J; bases not matched to a gene: 4. The CDR3 runs 16 residues. Germline CDR1 SGHNT, CDR2 YYREEE (reference sequence). CDR3 amino acids: CASSLGSGLDQETQYF. CDR3 bases: TGTGCCAGCAGCTTGGGTTCGGGACTAGACCAAGAGACCCAGTACTTC.

CDR3 DNA: TGTGCCACCCGACTAGTTTCGACGGCCGGGGAGCTGTTTTTT. Protein product: CATRLVSTAGELFF. The rearrangement joins TRBV6-5 to TRBJ2-2; tentative D call: TRBD2 (6 bases). The length of the CDR3 is 14 residues. The germline V gene encodes CDR1 MNHEY and CDR2 SVGAGI. V was cut by 10 bases and J by 6 bases, with 18 bases left in between.

V and J are TRBV18 and TRBJ2-4; 7 nucleotides match TRBD2. J lost 2 bases, V lost 6 bases, and 4 bases had no gene match. Looked up from germline, CDR1 is KGHSH and CDR2 is LQKENI. The CDR3 length is 14 residues. The CDR3 loop reads CASSGGGPKNIQYF. For the CDR3, the DNA is TGTGCCAGCTCGGGCGGGGGACCCAAAAACATTCAGTACTTC.

This chain joins TRBV9 and TRBJ2-7, with a tentative D call TRBD2 (5 bases). V dropped 0 bases and J dropped 3 bases, with 13 bases sitting between them. The CDR3 spans 15 residues. CDR1 is SGDLS, CDR2 YYNGEE, per germline. The CDR3 here is CASSVGRGGVYEQYF. The CDR3 DNA sequence: TGTGCCAGCAGCGTAGGTCGGGGTGGCGTCTACGAGCAGTACTTC.

J is TRBJ1-3 and V is TRBV7-9; 7 bases align to TRBD1. Germline loops: CDR1 SEHNR, CDR2 FQNEAQ (reference sequence). The J segment lost 2 bases and the V segment lost 2 bases, leaving 6 bases of the junction unmatched. This CDR3 is built from 16 residues. In nucleotides, the CDR3 is TGTGCCAGCAGCTTACAACCTACAGGGGCTGGAAACACCATATATTTT. This encodes CASSLQPTGAGNTIYF.

The chain combines TRBV5-1 with TRBJ2-1; no reliable D call. CDR1 is SGHRS and CDR2 is YFSETQ in the germline V gene. The CDR3 has 15 residues. The V end was cut by 0 bases, the J end by 1 base, with 8 bases between. In DNA, the CDR3 is TGCGCCAGCAGCTTGGGTTCAGGTTCCTACAATGAGCAGTTCTTC. It translates to CASSLGSGSYNEQFF.

The gene calls are TRBV6-5 and TRBJ2-3; TRBD2 agrees at 9 bases. Per germline, CDR1 MNHEY and CDR2 SVGAGI. J was trimmed by 3 bases and V by 2 bases; bases with no gene match: 3. The CDR3 is 15 amino acids. This CDR3 reads CASSYAGGPTDTQYF. Here the CDR3 DNA reads TGTGCCAGCAGTTACGCGGGAGGGCCAACAGATACGCAGTATTTT.

This clone was seen only once. The genes are TRBV29-1 and TRBJ1-2; 9 bases map to TRBD1. The V gene end was trimmed by 7 bases and the J gene end by 5 bases; junction bases not matched to a gene: 8. Germline CDR1 reads SQVTM; CDR2 reads ANQGSEA. CDR3 size: 13 residues. The CDR3, as DNA: TGCAGCGCAAGGGGACAGGGAGAGTATGGCTACACCTTC. Translating gives CSARGQGEYGYTF.

V usage is TRBV12-3 or TRBV12-4 and J usage is TRBJ1-5; 9 bases are a match to TRBD1. V shed 7 bases, J shed 5 bases, and the junction held 3 bases outside the gene matches. This CDR3 has 13 residues. Here the CDR3 DNA reads TGTGCCAGCAATCGACAGGGGGATCAGCCCCAGCATTTT. Translating gives CASNRQGDQPQHF.

The chain employs TRBV19 and TRBJ1-4; TRBD1 matches 8 bases. Trimming took 6 bases from V and 3 from J; bases not matched to a gene: 6. The CDR3 contains 15 residues. Looked up from germline, CDR1 is LNHDA and CDR2 is SQIVND (reference sequence). The CDR3 DNA reads as TGTGCCAGTAGCCCAGGGGGCGCGGCTAATGAAAAACTGTTTTTT. Its translation: CASSPGGAANEKLFF.

The V and J genes are TRBV4-2 and TRBJ2-1; 12 bases match TRBD1. The CDR3 has 16 amino acids. Trimming removed 4 bases from V and 7 bases from J; junction bases left unmatched: 8. CDR1 and CDR2 from the germline V gene are LGHNA and YNFKEQ. DNA of the CDR3: TGTGCCAGCAGCCCCTTTGGGGGACAGGGGGCAAATGAGCAGTTCTTC. Translation: CASSPFGGQGANEQFF.

This sequence joins TRBV29-1 and TRBJ1-2; 8 bases map to TRBD1. This CDR3 has 13 amino acids. The germline CDR1 and CDR2 sequences are SQVTM and ANQGSEA. V gave up 4 bases and J gave up 4 bases; unmatched junction bases: 5. The CDR3 sequence is CSVGPGTGYGYTF. CDR3 DNA: TGCAGCGTTGGCCCCGGGACAGGCTATGGCTACACCTTC.

The rearrangement links TRBV7-9 to TRBJ2-5, with a weak D call TRBD1 (6 bases). V was shortened by 1 base and J by 5 bases, with 11 bases between the two germline ends. Germline lookup yields CDR1 SEHNR and CDR2 FQNEAQ (reference sequence). The CDR3 consists of 14 residues. The CDR3 DNA follows: TGTGCCAGCAGCTTAGTTGGGGACATCGAGACCCAGTACTTC. It is translated as CASSLVGDIETQYF.

This sequence joins TRBV5-4 and TRBJ2-3; D may be TRBD1 (7 bases). The ends were cut back, 4 bases at V and 3 bases at J, with 18 bases in the middle. Germline CDR1 is SGHNT and CDR2 is YYREEE (reference sequence). This CDR3 contains 16 residues. The CDR3 DNA follows: TGTGCCAGCAGCACTTCAAGACAGGGACTGACAGATACGCAGTATTTT. Protein sequence: CASSTSRQGLTDTQYF. Full variable domain (missing parts from reference TRBV5-4 and TRBJ2-3): ETGVTQSPTHLIKTRGQQVTLRCSSQSGHNTVSWYQQALGQGPQFIFQYYREEENGRGNFPPRFSGLQFPNYSSELNVNALELDDSALYLCASSTSRQGLTDTQYFGPGTRLTVL.

V gene TRBV10-3 combines with J gene TRBJ2-3, with 13 bases lining up with TRBD2. Germline V CDR1 and CDR2: ENHRY, SYGVKD. The CDR3 runs 17 residues. The V and J ends lost 4 bases and 1 base, in that order; junction bases with no gene match: 5. The CDR3 coding sequence is TGTGCCATCAGTGGGTCACTAGCGGGGGGGCGCACAGATACGCAGTATTTT. Amino acids: CAISGSLAGGRTDTQYF.

The chain joins TRBV23-1 to TRBJ2-3, with D unclear. TRBV23-1 is an ORF, with its function uncertain. CDR3 length: 13 amino acids. Trimming cost V 3 bases and J 7 bases, with 11 bases left between them. This CDR3 reads CASSHRRQYTQYF. CDR3 sequence (DNA): TGCGCCAGCAGTCATAGGCGGCAGTATACGCAGTATTTT.

The chain has TRBV29-1 and TRBJ2-1; 8 bases match TRBD2. Germline CDR1 SQVTM, CDR2 ANQGSEA. With 6 bases clipped from V and 4 bases from J, the junction kept 8 bases outside the gene matches. CDR3 length: 14 residues. As DNA, the CDR3 is TGCAGCGTCCCCGCTAGCGGGCTATACAATGAGCAGTTCTTC. Amino acid sequence: CSVPASGLYNEQFF.

This chain links TRBV5-1 with TRBJ2-4; D uncertain. This CDR3 comprises 13 residues. Germline loops: CDR1 SGHRS, CDR2 YFSETQ. V was shortened by 4 bases and J by 5 bases, with 10 bases between the two germline ends. CDR3 nucleotide sequence: TGCGCCAGCAGCATAGCCACTGAAAACATTCAGTACTTC. Translated: CASSIATENIQYF.

The rearrangement uses TRBV19 and TRBJ2-6, with 8 bases matching TRBD1. The germline gives CDR1 LNHDA, CDR2 SQIVND (reference sequence). The J segment lost 2 bases and the V segment lost 3 bases, leaving 9 bases of the junction unmatched. There are 18 residues in the CDR3. CDR3 DNA sequence: TGTGCCAGTAGTATGAGGACAGGGTGGAGCCCTGGGGCCAACGTCCTGACTTTC. Residues: CASSMRTGWSPGANVLTF.

The CDR3 DNA sequence: TGTGCCAGCAGCTTATTGGGAGCCCCCAATGAGCAGTTCTTC. Protein product: CASSLLGAPNEQFF. The chain joins TRBV7-3 to TRBJ2-1; D perhaps matches TRBD2 (5 bases). Germline V gene sequence: CDR1 SGHTA, CDR2 FQGTGA. The CDR3 loop spans 14 amino acids. V lost 2 bases, J lost 6 bases, and 11 bases lay in between.

This clone has more than one count but fewer than ten. The gene calls are TRBV5-8 and TRBJ1-3; D unresolved. Germline V gene lookup returns CDR1 SGHTS and CDR2 YDEGEE. This CDR3 spans 13 amino acids. V gave up 2 bases and J gave up 8 bases, with 11 bases separating them. CDR3 region: CASSFDPGHTIYF. The CDR3 nucleotides read TGTGCCAGCAGCTTTGACCCAGGTCACACCATATATTTT. Using reference TRBV5-8 and TRBJ1-3 for the parts outside the CDR3, the full variable domain is EAGVTQSPTHLIKTRGQQATLRCSPISGHTSVYWYQQALGLGLQFLLWYDEGEERNRGNFPPRFSGRQFPNYSSELNVNALELEDSALYLCASSFDPGHTIYFGEGSWLTVV.